A selection of T cell receptor beta chains follows, all from one sample in a study of T cell responses to AZD1222 COVID-19 vaccine. Sequenced by immunoSEQ multiplex PCR; TCRdb stores in-frame clones only, minus some. The sample lists 110,000 to 150,000 clones, approximately 90% occurring once. Sequenced material: peripheral blood, taken on day 0 of AZD1222 vaccination. The origin of the receptors is an adult in good health. The CDR3 runs from the conserved cysteine through the conserved F or W. D genes are given only for firm matches. Clone size is given for some rows only: seen once, a few or many times, or a class if the clone is expanded.

d_call j_call v_call clone_size cdr3_nt cdr3_aa
. TRBJ2-1 TRBV7-9 . TGTGCCAGCAGCCCTCCCCCAACCGATGAGCAGTTCTTC CASSPPPTDEQFF
TRBD2 TRBJ2-7 TRBV10-1 once TGCGCCAGCAGCGTAGGGACTAGCGGATCCTACGAGCAGTACTTC CASSVGTSGSYEQYF
. TRBJ1-1 TRBV11-3 few TGTGCCAGCAGCTCCCAGCGCTGGACTGAAGCTTTCTTT CASSSQRWTEAFF
. TRBJ2-1 TRBV4-3 . TGCGCCAGCAGCCACCCTGACCGCGAGCAGTTCTTC CASSHPDREQFF
. TRBJ1-1 TRBV13 few TGTGCCAGCTCCTGGACGGGGAACACTGAAGCTTTCTTT CASSWTGNTEAFF
. TRBJ2-5 TRBV6-6 . TGTGCCAGCGGGGATAATATGGAGACCCAGTACTTC CASGDNMETQYF
TRBD2 TRBJ2-3 TRBV24-1 once TGTGCCACCAGTGATTTGGCGGGAGAAACAGATACGCAGTATTTT CATSDLAGETDTQYF
. TRBJ2-3 TRBV28 . TGTGCCAGCCGCCCAGGTGGAGGCACAGATACGCAGTATTTT CASRPGGGTDTQYF
. TRBJ1-2 TRBV19 . TGTGCCAGTAGTATAAAGATACCCAACTATGGCTACACCTTC CASSIKIPNYGYTF
TRBD2 TRBJ2-2 TRBV7-9 . TGTGCCAGCAGCCGACTAGCGGGGGTGTCCGGGGAGCTGTTTTTT CASSRLAGVSGELFF
TRBD2 TRBJ2-1 TRBV5-5 . TGTGCCAGCAGCCCCCGATCGGCGGGGGGCTCCTACAATGAGCAGTTCTTC CASSPRSAGGSYNEQFF
. TRBJ2-7 TRBV28 . TGTGCCAGCAGCCCAACCCCCGACAGCTACGAGCAGTACTTC CASSPTPDSYEQYF
. TRBJ1-6 TRBV19 few TGTGCCAGTAGTGTATGGAACAGGGATAAGGCACCCCTCCACTTT CASSVWNRDKAPLHF
. TRBJ2-5 TRBV10-3 . TGTGCCATCAGTGAGGGCCAAGAGACCCAGTACTTC CAISEGQETQYF
TRBD2 TRBJ2-3 TRBV6-5 . TGTGCCAGCAGTTACTCTAGCGGGGACAATACGCAGTATTTT CASSYSSGDNTQYF
TRBD1 TRBJ1-2 TRBV7-8 . TGTGCCAGCAGCACAAGACAGGGGGCGAAGGACTATGGCTACACCTTC CASSTRQGAKDYGYTF
. TRBJ2-1 TRBV10-2 . TGCGCCAGCCGTACCGTCAATGAGCAGTTCTTC CASRTVNEQFF
. TRBJ2-5 TRBV7-8 . TGTGCCAGCAGCCGGACTGCACAAGAGACCCAGTACTTC CASSRTAQETQYF
. TRBJ1-5 TRBV6-5 . TGTGCCAGCAGGGACGCCCCTCAGCCCCAGCATTTT CASRDAPQPQHF
. TRBJ2-1 TRBV6-5 . TGTGCCAGCAGTTACAGGAATGAGCAGTTCTTC CASSYRNEQFF
. TRBJ2-1 TRBV9 . TGTGCCAGCAGCGTAGCAACAGCCAGCAATGAGCAGTTCTTC CASSVATASNEQFF
. TRBJ1-2 TRBV12-3/TRBV12-4 . TGTGCCAGCAGAGGTGGGTCAGGGAAAGGCTACACCTTC CASRGGSGKGYTF
TRBD2 TRBJ2-7 TRBV4-3 . TGCGCCAGCAGCCAAGTATCGAGTGCGGGGGGGACCTACGAGCAGTACTTC CASSQVSSAGGTYEQYF
. TRBJ2-7 TRBV9 . TGTGCCAGCAGCGTAGGGAGGAGGGCCTACGAGCAGTACTTC CASSVGRRAYEQYF
. TRBJ1-2 TRBV18 once TGTGCCAGCTCACCGGGATCTGGGTCTAACTATGGCTACACCTTC CASSPGSGSNYGYTF
. TRBJ1-3 TRBV3-1/TRBV3-2 . TGTGCCAGCAGCCCAGACCCAACCTTTGGGGGAAACACCATATATTTT CASSPDPTFGGNTIYF
. TRBJ2-1 TRBV7-2 once TGTGCCAGCAGCTTAGATACCGCCTACAATGAGCAGTTCTTC CASSLDTAYNEQFF
. TRBJ2-1 TRBV3-1/TRBV3-2 . TGTGCCAGCAGCCATTTCCGGGATCCCCCCTACAATGAGCAGTTCTTC CASSHFRDPPYNEQFF
. TRBJ2-2 TRBV27 . TGTGCCAGCAGTGCTACGAACACCGGGGAGCTGTTTTTT CASSATNTGELFF
. TRBJ2-3 TRBV7-2 . TGTGCCAGCAGCTTAAAAACAGATACGCAGTATTTT CASSLKTDTQYF
. TRBJ1-1 TRBV6-5 few TGTGCCATCAGCTATTACACTGAAGCTTTCTTT CAISYYTEAFF
. TRBJ2-1 TRBV3-1/TRBV3-2 . TGTGCCAGCAGCCAAGCAAGCTCCTACAATGAGCAGTTCTTC CASSQASSYNEQFF
TRBD1 TRBJ1-2 TRBV28 . TGTGCCAGCAGTTTAGGGACAGACTATGGCTACACCTTC CASSLGTDYGYTF
. TRBJ2-7 TRBV30 . TGTGCCGTCCAGGGCTCGGAGCAGTACTTC CAVQGSEQYF
TRBD2 TRBJ2-1 TRBV5-1 . TGCGCCAGCAGACCGCCGGGACTAGCGGGGGGGTGGAATGAGCAGTTCTTC CASRPPGLAGGWNEQFF
. TRBJ2-5 TRBV7-2 . TGTGCCAGCAGCGGCAGGGGTTTTGGAGAGACCCAGTACTTC CASSGRGFGETQYF
. TRBJ2-3 TRBV5-1 . TGCGCCAGCAGCTTAGGCGGTCAGTCCGCAGATACGCAGTATTTT CASSLGGQSADTQYF
TRBD2 TRBJ2-2 TRBV10-2 . TGCGCCAGCAGAACCCCGACTAGCGGGTACACCGGGGAGCTGTTTTTT CASRTPTSGYTGELFF
TRBD2 TRBJ2-1 TRBV6-5 . TGTGCCAGCAATCCTAGCGGGTACAATGAGCAGTTCTTC CASNPSGYNEQFF
TRBD1 TRBJ2-7 TRBV9 . TGTGCCAGCAGCCCGCCGGGACAGGGTGATTTCGAGCAGTACTTC CASSPPGQGDFEQYF
. TRBJ1-5 TRBV4-3 . TGCGCCAGCAGCCCCTCGGCGGGGGGCAATCAGCCCCAGCATTTT CASSPSAGGNQPQHF
TRBD2 TRBJ2-3 TRBV4-3 . TGCGCCAGCAGCCAAGGACTAGCGGGGGGGCCTGATACGCAGTATTTT CASSQGLAGGPDTQYF
. TRBJ1-2 TRBV4-1 few TGCGCCAGCAGCATTAGGGGGGCCGCCTATGGCTACACCTTC CASSIRGAAYGYTF
TRBD2 TRBJ2-3 TRBV4-3 . TGCGCCAGCAGCCAACGGCTAGCGGACACAGATACGCAGTATTTT CASSQRLADTDTQYF
. TRBJ1-6 TRBV6-5 few TGTGCCAGCAGTTACTCGTTCTCGTCACCCCTCCACTTT CASSYSFSSPLHF
TRBD2 TRBJ2-1 TRBV25-1 . TGTGCCAGCAGTTTGCCGGGACTACCCTTCTACAATGAGCAGTTCTTC CASSLPGLPFYNEQFF
. TRBJ1-4 TRBV13 few TGTGCCAGCAGCTCAGCGCGGTACCCCAGGGAAAAACTGTTTTTT CASSSARYPREKLFF